This T cell receptor beta chain originates from a study of OX40 agonist ivuxolimab in advanced cancers. Germline V CDR1 and CDR2: MGHDK, SYGVNS. CDR3 length: 16 residues. Deletions cut 5 bases from V and 0 bases from J, with 15 bases between. Sequencing used immunoSEQ multiplex PCR; TCRdb keeps in-frame clones, though not all of them. The data contain 100,000 or so clones, roughly 91% of them singletons. This sample comprised CD4+ or CD8+ T cells sorted from blood, obtained in a trial of the OX40 agonist ivuxolimab. The V and J genes are TRBV25-1 and TRBJ2-3; D perhaps matches TRBD1 (5 bases). This receptor was identified in an adult with an advanced solid tumor such as melanoma, head and neck, liver or kidney cancer. Written as DNA, the CDR3 is TGTGCCAGCAGTCTGGGAAAGGGGTTGAGCACAGATACGCAGTATTTT. Translated, it gives CASSLGKGLSTDTQYF. Looking up the rest from reference TRBV25-1 and TRBJ2-3 gives the full variable domain: EADIYQTPRYLVIGTGKKITLECSQTMGHDKMYWYQQDPGMELHLIHYSYGVNSTEKGDLSSESTVSRIRTEHFPLTLESARPSHTSQYLCASSLGKGLSTDTQYFGPGTRLTVL.